Below are 30 T cell receptor beta chains sequenced from a single sample in a study of shared clonotypes between healthy human individuals. Clones were sequenced by immunoSEQ multiplex PCR, and TCRdb holds only the in-frame ones, with some missing. The profile shows approximately 340,000 clones, 73% of them singletons. The sample was memory CD4+ T cells sorted from blood. The sample's subset: CD45RA-negative fraction. The receptors were gathered from a man in his thirties or forties in good health.

This clone was seen only a few times. Different DNA sequences within this sample yield the same CDR3. The V and J genes are TRBV5-6 and TRBJ1-1; D gene ambiguous. Trimming shortened V by 0 bases and J by 0 bases, and 6 bases separated the two germline ends. CDR1 is SGHDT, CDR2 YYEEEE, per germline. The CDR3 contains 14 residues. The CDR3 DNA reads TGTGCCAGCAGCTTGGGCTTAGTGAACACTGAAGCTTTCTTT. It yields the protein CASSLGLVNTEAFF. Combining the CDR3 with reference TRBV5-6 and TRBJ1-1 gives the whole variable domain DAGVTQSPTHLIKTRGQQVTLRCSPKSGHDTVSWYQQALGQGPQFIFQYYEEEERQRGNFPDRFSGHQFPNYSSELNVNALLLGDSALYLCASSLGLVNTEAFFGQGTRLTVV.

The chain joins TRBV5-4 to TRBJ2-7; D may be TRBD1 (5 bases). CDR1 SGHNT and CDR2 YYREEE come from the germline V gene (reference sequence). Trimming took off 9 bases at V and 3 bases at J, with 16 bases between the two ends. The CDR3 spans 13 residues. CDR3 region: CATTQGGFYEQYF. Written as DNA, the CDR3 is TGTGCCACCACCCAGGGCGGATTCTACGAGCAGTACTTC.

This chain links TRBV27 with TRBJ2-7; 8 bases fit TRBD1. V lost 5 bases, J lost 2 bases, and 11 bases stayed unmatched. CDR3 length equals 16 residues. Per germline, CDR1 MNHEY and CDR2 SMNVEV (reference sequence). CDR3 DNA sequence: TGTGCCAGCAGTCCGGGGTCCGGGACAGGCACCTACGAGCAGTACTTC. Protein sequence: CASSPGSGTGTYEQYF.

V is TRBV7-2 and J is TRBJ1-2, with a weak D call TRBD1 (5 bases). The CDR3 is made up of 15 amino acids. Germline lookup yields CDR1 SGHTA and CDR2 FQGNSA. Trimming shortened V by 5 bases and J by 4 bases, and 17 bases separated the two germline ends. CDR3 residues: CASSPWAGPSYGYTF. CDR3 nucleotides: TGTGCCAGCAGCCCCTGGGCAGGGCCTTCCTATGGCTACACCTTC.

The chain links TRBV29-1 to TRBJ2-1; 8 bases line up with TRBD1. The junction had 13 bases not matched to a gene; V was cut back by 7 bases and J by 8 bases. CDR1 is SQVTM, CDR2 ANQGSEA, per germline. The CDR3 has 14 amino acids. The CDR3 is CSAQGGQGIDEQFF. The CDR3 DNA reads TGCAGCGCCCAAGGAGGACAGGGAATTGATGAGCAGTTCTTC.

The V gene is TRBV4-1, the J gene TRBJ2-4, with D unclear. The CDR3 has 14 residues. Between the trimmed V and J ends, which lost 5 bases and 0 bases, there was a span of 8 bases. Germline lookup yields CDR1 MGHRA and CDR2 YSYEKL. Here the CDR3 reads CASSDLGAKNIQYF. For the CDR3, the DNA is TGCGCCAGCAGCGATTTAGGAGCCAAAAACATTCAGTACTTC.

This clone is a singleton in its sample. CDR3 bases: TGTGCCAGCAGCTTAAATAGCTTATCTTTCAGTGAGCAGTTCTTC. It specifies CASSLNSLSFSEQFF. The chain is built from TRBV11-3 and TRBJ2-1; D is unresolved. This CDR3 comprises 15 residues. Trimming stripped 2 bases from V and 9 bases from J, with 17 bases between. Germline CDR1 reads SGHNT; CDR2 reads YENEEA.

V is TRBV5-1 and J is TRBJ2-4; a weak D match, TRBD1 (5 bases). The CDR3 extends over 16 amino acids. The germline V gene has CDR1 SGHRS and CDR2 YFSETQ. The V end lost 4 bases, the J end lost 8 bases, and 22 bases lay between the germline ends. This CDR3 is CASSISSGSRGDIQYF. Written as DNA, the CDR3 is TGCGCCAGCAGCATATCGTCCGGGTCAAGGGGTGACATTCAGTACTTC. The entire variable domain, with the rest obtained from reference TRBV5-1 and TRBJ2-4, is as follows: KAGVTQTPRYLIKTRGQQVTLSCSPISGHRSVSWYQQTPGQGLQFLFEYFSETQRNKGNFPGRFSGRQFSNSRSEMNVSTLELGDSALYLCASSISSGSRGDIQYFGAGTRLSVL.

The chain uses TRBV7-2 and TRBJ2-1, with a weak D call TRBD1 (5 bases). This CDR3 has 15 amino acids. Germline V gene lookup returns CDR1 SGHTA and CDR2 FQGNSA. Trimming stripped 5 bases from V and 2 bases from J, with 13 bases between. DNA for the CDR3: TGTGCCAGCAGCCAGACCTTAGGGGCCTACAATGAGCAGTTCTTC. Its translation: CASSQTLGAYNEQFF.

The J gene is TRBJ2-7, the V gene TRBV27; 11 nucleotides align to TRBD2. With 4 bases clipped from V and 5 bases from J, the junction kept 10 bases outside the gene matches. CDR3 length: 16 amino acids. The germline gives CDR1 MNHEY, CDR2 SMNVEV (reference sequence). This CDR3 is CASSSTSGRGVNEQYF. The CDR3 nucleotides read TGTGCCAGCAGTTCCACTAGCGGGAGAGGAGTCAACGAGCAGTACTTC.

The chain carries TRBV6-4 and TRBJ2-2; TRBD2 agrees at 14 bases. V shed 2 bases and J 8 bases; nucleotides not matched to a gene: 19. The CDR3 length is 21 residues. CDR1 and CDR2 from the germline V gene are MRHNA and SNTAGT. CDR3 residues: CASSDTLTEKKGLAGVGELFF. CDR3 DNA: TGTGCCAGCAGTGACACCCTGACGGAAAAAAAGGGACTAGCGGGAGTAGGGGAGCTGTTTTTT.

The rearrangement uses TRBV19 and TRBJ1-4; D is undetermined. Trimming left V 5 bases short and J 7 bases short, with 26 bases between. This CDR3 region has 18 residues. Germline values: CDR1 LNHDA, CDR2 SQIVND (reference sequence). The CDR3 DNA follows: TGTGCCAGTAGTGGATCAGCAAGCTGGCGGATTGCTCGTGAAAAACTGTTTTTT. Amino acid sequence: CASSGSASWRIAREKLFF.

The chain uses TRBV2 and TRBJ2-3; D is uncertain. CDR1 is SNHLY and CDR2 is FYNNEI in the germline V gene. CDR3 length: 13 amino acids. The V end lost 4 bases, the J end lost 2 bases, and 7 bases lay between the germline ends. DNA of the CDR3: TGTGCCAGCAGTGTCGGCCCCACAGATACGCAGTATTTT. It yields the protein CASSVGPTDTQYF.

The CDR3 loop reads CASSLESFSSYNEQFF. CDR3 in DNA: TGTGCCAGCAGCTTAGAGTCTTTTAGCTCCTACAATGAGCAGTTCTTC. The rearrangement uses TRBV11-2 and TRBJ2-1; no reliable D call. In germline, CDR1 is SGHAT, CDR2 FQNNGV. Between the trimmed V and J ends, which lost 0 bases and 0 bases, there was a span of 9 bases. The CDR3 is 16 residues long.

The V gene is TRBV6-6, the J gene TRBJ1-6; 7 positions agree with TRBD1. CDR1 is MNHNY, CDR2 SVGAGI, per germline (reference sequence). The V and J ends lost 7 bases and 7 bases, in that order; junction bases with no gene match: 7. The CDR3 contains 14 residues. The CDR3 DNA is TGTGCCAGCACGGTCGCAGGGGGGAATTCACCCCTCCACTTT. Translated, it gives CASTVAGGNSPLHF.

The chain employs TRBV7-9 and TRBJ1-1; D call uncertain. The CDR3 extends over 15 amino acids. Germline values: CDR1 SEHNR, CDR2 FQNEAQ (reference sequence). Trimming removed 5 bases at V and 0 bases at J, with 13 bases between. The CDR3 is CASSTDTFLNTEAFF. The CDR3 DNA reads as TGTGCCAGCAGCACCGACACTTTCCTGAACACTGAAGCTTTCTTT.

The chain joins TRBV5-1 to TRBJ2-7, with a weak D call TRBD1 (5 bases). This CDR3 region has 14 residues. Trimming cost V 4 bases and J 3 bases, with 14 bases left between them. CDR1 and CDR2 (germline): SGHRS, YFSETQ. CDR3 sequence: CASSSLPGLYEQYF. CDR3 bases: TGCGCCAGCAGCAGTCTACCAGGGCTCTACGAGCAGTACTTC.

The genes are TRBV30 and TRBJ2-1, with 10 bases fitting TRBD2. Germline loops: CDR1 GTSNPN, CDR2 SVGIG (reference sequence). V dropped 5 bases and J dropped 7; count of bases not matched to a gene: 5. CDR3 length equals 13 residues. CDR3 residues: CAWEREGGNEQFF. CDR3 coding DNA: TGTGCCTGGGAGCGGGAGGGGGGGAATGAGCAGTTCTTC. The full variable domain, rest sourced from reference TRBV30 and TRBJ2-1, is SQTIHQWPATLVQPVGSPLSLECTVEGTSNPNLYWYRQAAGRGLQLLFYSVGIGQISSEVPQNLSASRPQDRQFILSSKKLLLSDSGFYLCAWEREGGNEQFFGPGTRLTVL.

This clone turned up a few times. The V and J genes are TRBV2 and TRBJ2-5; D is undetermined. Trimming stripped 6 bases from V and 2 bases from J, with 13 bases between. Germline CDR1 reads SNHLY; CDR2 reads FYNNEI. The CDR3 has 14 amino acids. Here the CDR3 DNA reads TGTGCCAGCAGGACCATGGCACCTCAAGAGACCCAGTACTTC. This gives the protein CASRTMAPQETQYF.

The V and J genes are TRBV5-1 and TRBJ2-1; TRBD2 matches 8 bases. The CDR3 sequence is 15 residues long. Germline V gives CDR1 SGHRS, CDR2 YFSETQ. Trimming at V came to 4 bases and at J to 0 bases, leaving 3 bases not matched to a gene. In DNA, the CDR3 is TGCGCCAGCAGCGCTAGCGGGCCCTCCTACAATGAGCAGTTCTTC. This sequence encodes CASSASGPSYNEQFF.

Only a few counts were recorded for this clone. This sequence joins TRBV10-3 and TRBJ2-3; TRBD2 might be the D (6 bases). Germline loops: CDR1 ENHRY, CDR2 SYGVKD. CDR3 length: 16 residues. V lost 0 bases, J lost 1 base, and 11 bases lay in between. The CDR3: CAISESIREGTDTQYF. The CDR3 DNA is TGTGCCATCAGTGAGTCCATCAGGGAGGGCACAGATACGCAGTATTTT.

This chain connects TRBV2 to TRBJ1-1; 7 bases are a match to TRBD1. V lost 10 bases to trimming and J lost 7 bases; unmatched junction nucleotides: 12. Germline loops: CDR1 SNHLY, CDR2 FYNNEI. CDR3 length: 13 residues. The DNA of the CDR3 is TGTGCCACTTCCGGGACAGAGGGTGTTGAAGCTTTCTTT. Amino acids: CATSGTEGVEAFF.

This clone has only a few counts. V and J are TRBV10-3 and TRBJ1-2, with unresolved D. The CDR3 runs to 14 residues. Germline values: CDR1 ENHRY, CDR2 SYGVKD. V was trimmed by 0 bases and J by 3 bases, leaving 8 bases between them. The CDR3 region has the DNA TGTGCCATCAGTGAGTCGCGGGGAGACTATGGCTACACCTTC. Translating it yields CAISESRGDYGYTF.

The chain recombines TRBV19 with TRBJ1-1; no definite D call. The germline gives CDR1 LNHDA, CDR2 SQIVND (reference sequence). Trimming pared 5 bases from V and 1 base from J, leaving 5 bases between. The CDR3 is 12 amino acids. Written as DNA, the CDR3 is TGTGCCAGTAGTGAAGGGAACACTGAAGCTTTCTTT. Encoded protein: CASSEGNTEAFF. Combining the CDR3 with reference TRBV19 and TRBJ1-1 gives the whole variable domain DGGITQSPKYLFRKEGQNVTLSCEQNLNHDAMYWYRQDPGQGLRLIYYSQIVNDFQKGDIAEGYSVSREKKESFPLTVTSAQKNPTAFYLCASSEGNTEAFFGQGTRLTVV.

The V gene is TRBV5-8, the J gene TRBJ1-5; D remains unclear. V was cut by 2 bases and J by 10 bases, with 16 bases left in between. Germline CDR1 is SGHTS and CDR2 is YDEGEE. The CDR3 sequence is 14 residues long. The CDR3 here is CASSFSQSVGPQHF. CDR3 bases: TGTGCCAGCAGCTTTTCCCAGTCGGTCGGACCCCAGCATTTT.

The chain employs TRBV5-1 and TRBJ2-1, with 10 bases fitting TRBD2. Germline V gives CDR1 SGHRS, CDR2 YFSETQ. V dropped 6 bases and J dropped 3; count of bases not matched to a gene: 6. The CDR3 extends over 15 amino acids. DNA of the CDR3: TGCGCCAGCAACCCTTCTAGCGGGAGCTACAATGAGCAGTTCTTC. Protein product: CASNPSSGSYNEQFF.

The chain employs TRBV5-1 and TRBJ2-1; D is ambiguous. Trimming shortened V by 0 bases and J by 1 base, and 8 bases separated the two germline ends. This CDR3 region has 15 residues. Germline V gene sequence: CDR1 SGHRS, CDR2 YFSETQ. The CDR3 region has the DNA TGCGCCAGCAGCTTGGCCATGGGTTCCTACAATGAGCAGTTCTTC. Its protein is CASSLAMGSYNEQFF. Looking up the rest from reference TRBV5-1 and TRBJ2-1 gives the full variable domain: KAGVTQTPRYLIKTRGQQVTLSCSPISGHRSVSWYQQTPGQGLQFLFEYFSETQRNKGNFPGRFSGRQFSNSRSEMNVSTLELGDSALYLCASSLAMGSYNEQFFGPGTRLTVL.

As concerns this clone: A much larger clone differs from this one at a single base, so this may be a read error. The CDR3 DNA reads as TGTGCCAGCAGCGGAGGGACAGGGGCAGGTAATTGGGAGCAGTACTTC. Translation gives CASSGGTGAGNWEQYF. The gene calls are TRBV7-8 and TRBJ2-7, with 10 bases identical to TRBD1. The length of the CDR3 is 16 residues. The germline V gene encodes CDR1 SGHVS and CDR2 FQNEAQ. Trimming took 5 bases from V and 7 from J; bases not matched to a gene: 14.

The chain links TRBV15 to TRBJ1-2, with D maybe TRBD1 (6 bases). The germline CDR1 and CDR2 sequences are LNHNV and YYDKDF (reference sequence). The CDR3 runs to 16 residues. V was shortened by 1 base and J by 8 bases, with 20 bases between the two germline ends. CDR3 loop: CATSRAGASRDDGYTF. The CDR3 nucleotides are TGTGCCACCAGCAGAGCAGGGGCGTCGAGGGATGACGGCTACACCTTC.

J is TRBJ2-5 and V is TRBV10-1; TRBD2 matches at 9 bases. CDR1 is WNHNN, CDR2 SYGVQD, per germline (reference sequence). Trimming at V came to 7 bases and at J to 3 bases, leaving 27 bases not matched to a gene. This CDR3 has 21 residues. The CDR3 sequence: CASIGEPEAGGMDGSKETQYF. The CDR3 nucleotides read TGCGCCAGCATAGGGGAGCCGGAAGCGGGAGGTATGGATGGGTCAAAAGAGACCCAGTACTTC.